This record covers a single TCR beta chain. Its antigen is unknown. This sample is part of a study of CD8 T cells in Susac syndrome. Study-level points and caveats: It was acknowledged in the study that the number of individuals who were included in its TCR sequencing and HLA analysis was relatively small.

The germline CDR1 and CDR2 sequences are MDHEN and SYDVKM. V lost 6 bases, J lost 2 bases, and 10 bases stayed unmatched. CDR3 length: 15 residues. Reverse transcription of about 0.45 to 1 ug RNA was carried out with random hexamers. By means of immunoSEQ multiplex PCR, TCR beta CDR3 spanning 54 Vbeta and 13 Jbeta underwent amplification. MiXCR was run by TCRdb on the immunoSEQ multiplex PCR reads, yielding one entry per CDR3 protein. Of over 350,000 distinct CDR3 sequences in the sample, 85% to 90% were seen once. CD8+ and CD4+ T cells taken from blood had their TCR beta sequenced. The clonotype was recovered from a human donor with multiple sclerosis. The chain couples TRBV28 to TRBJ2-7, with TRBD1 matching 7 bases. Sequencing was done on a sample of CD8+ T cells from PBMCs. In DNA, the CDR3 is TGTGCCAGCAGCCGAAGAGGGGACAGACCCTACGAGCAGTACTTC. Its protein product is CASSRRGDRPYEQYF. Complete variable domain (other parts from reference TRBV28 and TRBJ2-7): DVKVTQSSRYLVKRTGEKVFLECVQDMDHENMFWYRQDPGLGLRLIYFSYDVKMKEKGDIPEGYSVSREKKERFSLILESASTNQTSMYLCASSRRGDRPYEQYFGPGTRLTVT.